A selection of T cell receptor beta chains follows, all from one sample in a study of regulatory T cells in long-lasting Graves disease. TCRdb re-derived calls from the multiplex PCR reads in MiXCR, one entry per CDR3 protein. This table has 350,000 to 450,000 distinct CDR3 sequences, around 14% appearing once. These data were also filed under a second study, of T cells in Graves' hyperthyroidism and ophthalmopathy.

Sequences were derived from peripheral blood mononuclear cells (PBMCs), sampled at new diagnosis, from a patient treated with antithyroid drugs. These TCRs come from a woman aged 25 to 39 with Graves disease. Each CDR3 is given with its conserved first and last residue. D genes are given only for firm matches. A clone size is listed for some rows: how often the clone was seen (once, few, many), or a class if it is expanded.

v_gene	j_gene	d_gene	abundance	CDR3nt	CDR3aa
TRBV2	TRBJ2-7	TRBD2	many	TGTGCCAGCAGTGAGGCTAGCGGAAAGACCTACGAGCAGTACTTC	CASSEASGKTYEQYF
TRBV7-2	TRBJ1-5	TRBD1	few	TGTGCCAGCAGCCTTTTAACAGGGGCCACCAGAGAATGGCCCCAGCATTTT	CASSLLTGATREWPQHF
TRBV10-1	TRBJ2-5	NA	many	TGCGCCAGCAGTGAGTCGTTGTTGGGGTCCCAGTACTTC	CASSESLLGSQYF
TRBV24-1	TRBJ1-1	NA	NA	TGTGCCACCAGTGATTTAAGTTACACTGAAGCTTTCTTT	CATSDLSYTEAFF
TRBV6-2/TRBV6-3	TRBJ1-1	NA	many	TGTGCCAGCAGTTATCTTCGGGGGAGCACTGAAGCTTTCTTT	CASSYLRGSTEAFF
TRBV20-1	TRBJ1-4	TRBD1	many	TGCAGTGCTAGAGATGCAGGGGGCGTAGGGTCTAATGAAAAACTGTTTTTT	CSARDAGGVGSNEKLFF
TRBV7-9	TRBJ2-7	TRBD2	many	TGTGCCAGCAGCTTAATTGGCGGGAGGAGCTCCTACGAGCAGTACTTC	CASSLIGGRSSYEQYF
TRBV2	TRBJ1-4	NA	many	TGTGCCAGCAGTCCCGTGTACGAAAAACTGTTTTTT	CASSPVYEKLFF
TRBV7-3	TRBJ2-3	TRBD2	many	TGTGCCAGCAGCTTGGGACTAGCGGGAAAGGGGTACACAGATACGCAGTATTTT	CASSLGLAGKGYTDTQYF
TRBV20-1	TRBJ2-3	NA	many	TGCAGTGTGCCCTCTCTAGATACGCAGTATTTT	CSVPSLDTQYF
TRBV30	TRBJ2-3	TRBD1	many	TGTGCCTGGGACATCCCGGGACAGGGGAGAGATACGCAGTATTTT	CAWDIPGQGRDTQYF
TRBV7-6	TRBJ2-5	NA	many	TGTGCCAGCAGCTTAGCGCGGGTAGCGTTTAATCCAGAGACCCAGTACTTC	CASSLARVAFNPETQYF
TRBV7-3	TRBJ2-2	TRBD2	many	TGTGCCAGCAGTTCCCAAACTAGCGGGAGGCGGGAGCTGTTTTTT	CASSSQTSGRRELFF
TRBV9	TRBJ2-6	TRBD2	NA	TGTGCCAGCAGAGCCCCCTCTAGCGGGAGGGGATCTGGGGCCAACGTCCTGACTTTC	CASRAPSSGRGSGANVLTF
TRBV6-1	TRBJ2-1	NA	many	TGTGCCACCCGAGGGGCAAATGAGCAGTTCTTC	CATRGANEQFF
TRBV12-3/TRBV12-4	TRBJ1-6	TRBD1	many	TGTGCCAGCAGCTTTTCGACAGGGAAAGCTTCACCCCTCCACTTT	CASSFSTGKASPLHF
TRBV7-2	TRBJ2-1	NA	few	TGTGCCAGCAGCTTAGATCGGCTGGGATCAATCTATGAGCAGTTCTTC	CASSLDRLGSIYEQFF
TRBV28	TRBJ2-2	NA	few	TGTGCCAGCAGTTTGAGTTGGAAGAACACCGGGGAGCTGTTTTTT	CASSLSWKNTGELFF
TRBV6-2/TRBV6-3	TRBJ2-7	NA	many	TGTGCCAGCAGTACCCAAGGACACCCAAGAGGTTACGAGCAGTACTTC	CASSTQGHPRGYEQYF
TRBV2	TRBJ1-3	TRBD1	many	TGTGCCAGCAGCGAGACAGGGTGGAGAAACACCATATATTTT	CASSETGWRNTIYF
TRBV2	TRBJ2-5	TRBD2	many	TGTGCCAGAGAGCGGGAGGGGGGAGAGACCCAGTACTTC	CAREREGGETQYF
TRBV4-1	TRBJ2-7	TRBD1	NA	TGCGCCAGCAGCCTGATAAGGGGACAGGGGGCTGGGGACGAGCAGTACTTC	CASSLIRGQGAGDEQYF
TRBV6-1	TRBJ2-7	NA	NA	TGTGCCAGCAGCGATCCCTCGGGGGAGCAGTACTTC	CASSDPSGEQYF
TRBV11-2	TRBJ2-3	NA	many	TGTGCCAGTGAGGGGTTTGGCGCAGATACGCAGTATTTT	CASEGFGADTQYF
TRBV20-1	TRBJ2-3	NA	many	TGCAGTGCTAAACTACCTAGCACAGATACGCAGTATTTT	CSAKLPSTDTQYF
TRBV2	TRBJ1-4	NA	many	TGTGCCAGCAGAAAAGGACAGTCGGAAAAACTGTTTTTT	CASRKGQSEKLFF
TRBV7-3	TRBJ2-7	TRBD1	many	TGTGCCAGCAGCGCCGGACAGGGGTCCGACGAGCAGTACTTC	CASSAGQGSDEQYF
TRBV4-1	TRBJ2-5	TRBD2	few	TGCGCCAGCAGCCCGGGGGGGAGGGGCGGGAGGATCCAAGAGACCCAGTACTTC	CASSPGGRGGRIQETQYF
TRBV28	TRBJ2-3	TRBD2	many	TGTGCCAGCAGTTCGGGACTAGCCGACCACACAGATACGCAGTATTTT	CASSSGLADHTDTQYF